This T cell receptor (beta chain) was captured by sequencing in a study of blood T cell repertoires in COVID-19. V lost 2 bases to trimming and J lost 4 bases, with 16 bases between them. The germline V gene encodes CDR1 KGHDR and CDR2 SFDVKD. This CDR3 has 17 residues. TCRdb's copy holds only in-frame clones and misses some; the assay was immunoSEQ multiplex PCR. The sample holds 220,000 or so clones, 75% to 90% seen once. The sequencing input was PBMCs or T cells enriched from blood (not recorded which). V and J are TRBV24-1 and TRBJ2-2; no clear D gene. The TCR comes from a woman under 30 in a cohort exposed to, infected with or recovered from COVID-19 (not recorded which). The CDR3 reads CATSDSELSPLTGELFF. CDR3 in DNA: TGTGCCACCAGTGATTCCGAGCTAAGTCCCCTCACCGGGGAGCTGTTTTTT.